This entry describes one TCR beta chain. Its target is not known. Primers used in a second PCR of about 6 to 11 cycles were a sample-barcoded 5' primer and a J-beta primer mix. Using its own MiXCR run on the 5' RACE reads, TCRdb lists one record per CDR3 protein. Among some 1.4 million distinct CDR3 sequences, around 42% were seen once, and the ten largest hold roughly 7.7%. The V gene's germline CDR1 is MGHDK and CDR2 SYGVNS. V lost 3 bases and J 7 bases, leaving 13 bases between the germline ends. The CDR3 extends over 14 amino acids. The data stem from a study of blood T cells in healthy people across ages. The study, taken as a whole, reports: It was held that diversity estimates obtained from one million T cells represented underestimates. A greater number of naive CD4+ cells and higher diversity distinguished long-lived donors from aged donors. As age increased, TCR beta diversity per million T cells fell in a roughly linear fashion.

The chain uses TRBV25-1 and TRBJ2-4; TRBD1 is a possible D gene (6 bases). The receptor comes from a young woman in good health. Sequenced material: blood. The CDR3 bases are TGTGCCAGCAGTGATGCCAGGGGAAAGAACATTCAGTACTTC. Amino acid sequence: CASSDARGKNIQYF.